A single sample is the source of the 9 T cell receptor beta chains below, sequenced in a study of T cell responses to AZD1222 COVID-19 vaccine. Data came from immunoSEQ multiplex PCR; TCRdb stores just in-frame clones and leaves some out. The top ten hold approximately 2% of the sample, which has 160,000 or so clones, around nine tenths seen once. Sequenced material: peripheral blood, taken on day 0 of AZD1222 vaccination. The receptors were sampled from an adult in good health.

CDR3 bases: TGTGCCAGCAGCTTACCCCTCGCAACTAATGAAAAACTGTTTTTT. This encodes CASSLPLATNEKLFF. J is TRBJ1-4 and V is TRBV7-9; D is uncertain. The germline gives CDR1 SEHNR, CDR2 FQNEAQ (reference sequence). The CDR3 has 15 residues. The germline V and J ends were trimmed by 2 bases and 0 bases, with 7 bases remaining between them.

V is TRBV29-1 and J is TRBJ1-2, with TRBD1 as a possible D gene (5 bases). The length of the CDR3 is 14 residues. The V gene lost 3 bases and the J gene lost 2 bases, with 13 bases spanning the gap. Germline V gives CDR1 SQVTM, CDR2 ANQGSEA. DNA for the CDR3: TGCAGCGTTGATTCTGGCAGGGCAAACTATGGCTACACCTTC. This sequence encodes CSVDSGRANYGYTF.

The V gene is TRBV5-4, the J gene TRBJ2-1, with a weak D call TRBD2 (6 bases). V lost 3 bases to trimming and J lost 10 bases, with 23 bases between them. Germline CDR1 reads SGHNT; CDR2 reads YYREEE (reference sequence). CDR3 size: 16 residues. The CDR3 DNA reads TGTGCCAGCAGCTGGGAGGTCGGGGTGGGGCCTTGGGAGCAGTTCTTC. Its translation: CASSWEVGVGPWEQFF.

The CDR3 is CASSQRAGDEKLFF. As DNA, the CDR3 is TGCGCCAGCAGCCAAAGGGCGGGAGATGAAAAACTGTTTTTT. The rearrangement uses TRBV4-1 and TRBJ1-4; unclear D gene. Germline-derived CDR1 and CDR2 are MGHRA and YSYEKL. The CDR3 covers 14 residues. Trimming removed 2 bases from V and 6 bases from J, with 10 bases in between.

The V and J genes are TRBV5-5 and TRBJ2-7, with D hard to call. Germline lookup yields CDR1 SGHKS and CDR2 YYEKEE (reference sequence). V was trimmed by 2 bases and J by 1 base, leaving 13 bases between them. The CDR3 contains 15 residues. The DNA for the CDR3 is TGTGCCAGCAGCTTCTCCCCGGGCACTTCCTACGAGCAGTACTTC. Translated: CASSFSPGTSYEQYF.

The chain joins TRBV12-3 or TRBV12-4 to TRBJ1-1; no reliable D call. The germline V and J ends were trimmed by 5 bases and 2 bases, with 9 bases remaining between them. The CDR3 length is 13 residues. The CDR3 protein is CASSLSLNTEAFF. Written as DNA, the CDR3 is TGTGCCAGCAGTCTTTCCCTAAACACTGAAGCTTTCTTT.

The V call is TRBV27, the J call TRBJ2-2; D is unresolved. In germline, CDR1 is MNHEY, CDR2 SMNVEV (reference sequence). V lost 2 bases and J lost 6, with 7 bases in between. CDR3 length equals 13 residues. The DNA for the CDR3 is TGTGCCAGCAGTTTAGACGTCGCCGGGGAGCTGTTTTTT. Its protein is CASSLDVAGELFF.

The chain has TRBV27 and TRBJ2-7; 11 positions agree with TRBD2. J lost 1 base, V lost 5 bases, and 4 bases had no gene match. The CDR3 spans 15 residues. Germline CDR1 MNHEY, CDR2 SMNVEV (reference sequence). This chain's CDR3 is CASSKTSGNSYEQYF. CDR3 bases: TGTGCCAGCAGTAAGACTAGCGGGAATTCCTACGAGCAGTACTTC.

The chain carries TRBV7-2 and TRBJ1-3; D uncertain. Germline CDR1 and CDR2: SGHTA and FQGNSA. The V end lost 5 bases, the J end lost 4 bases, and 9 bases lay between the germline ends. The CDR3 extends over 13 amino acids. The CDR3 DNA is TGTGCCAGCAGCGGTTACAAAGGAAACACCATATATTTT. It is translated as CASSGYKGNTIYF.